A selection of T cell receptor beta chains follows, all from one sample in a study of blood T cell repertoires in COVID-19. Measured with immunoSEQ multiplex PCR; TCRdb has only the in-frame clones, and not every one. In the table there are roughly 150,000 clones, about four fifths of which are singletons. Sample: peripheral blood. The receptor source for this set is a woman of 80 years or more with acute or convalescent COVID-19. CDR3s include the opening cysteine and the closing phenylalanine or tryptophan. D genes are given only for firm matches. Some rows have no size entry. The others give once, few or many, or a class for an expanded clone.

>TRBJ1-3|TRBV19|-|-
CASSSGAEGNTIYF
TGTGCCAGTTCGAGCGGTGCCGAGGGAAACACCATATATTTT
>TRBJ1-5|TRBV19|TRBD1|few
CASSMGQGAASNQPQHF
TGTGCCAGTAGTATGGGACAGGGGGCCGCGAGCAATCAGCCCCAGCATTTT
>TRBJ2-7|TRBV6-6|TRBD2|few
CASTGRGASYEQYF
TGTGCCAGCACGGGGCGGGGGGCCTCCTACGAGCAGTACTTC
>TRBJ1-3|TRBV5-1|TRBD1|few
CASSLGAGTGDGNTIYF
TGCGCCAGCAGCTTGGGGGCCGGGACAGGGGACGGAAACACCATATATTTT
>TRBJ1-2|TRBV6-2/TRBV6-3|TRBD1|-
CASSYSGQGLYGYTF
TGTGCCAGCAGTTACTCGGGACAGGGGCTCTATGGCTACACCTTC
>TRBJ1-1|TRBV7-2|-|-
CASSLVSSNTEAFF
TGTGCCAGCAGCTTAGTCTCCTCTAACACTGAAGCTTTCTTT
>TRBJ2-7|TRBV5-1|TRBD2|-
CASSWSGSSYEQYF
TGCGCCAGCAGCTGGAGCGGGAGCTCCTACGAGCAGTACTTC
>TRBJ1-2|TRBV24-1|-|-
CATSDAGNYGYTF
TGTGCCACCAGTGATGCCGGGAACTATGGCTACACCTTC
>TRBJ1-2|TRBV12-3/TRBV12-4|-|-
CASSFGRGYGYTF
TGTGCCAGCAGTTTCGGCAGGGGATATGGCTACACCTTC
>TRBJ2-7|TRBV11-2|TRBD2|-
CASSLSLAGVEQYF
TGTGCCAGCAGCTTGAGTCTAGCGGGGGTCGAGCAGTACTTC
>TRBJ1-1|TRBV19|-|-
CASSIQGRTEAFF
TGTGCCAGTAGTATACAGGGGCGCACTGAAGCTTTCTTT
>TRBJ1-2|TRBV7-9|-|-
CASSLGGTLTLGYTF
TGTGCCAGCAGCTTAGGGGGGACACTTACTCTTGGCTACACCTTC
>TRBJ2-1|TRBV5-1|TRBD1|-
CASSFGTGDNEQFF
TGCGCCAGCAGCTTCGGGACAGGAGACAATGAGCAGTTCTTC
>TRBJ2-1|TRBV29-1|-|once
CSAEGLNEQFF
TGCAGCGCCGAAGGACTAAATGAGCAGTTCTTC
>TRBJ1-4|TRBV3-1/TRBV3-2|TRBD1|-
CASSQVTGTGFEKLFF
TGTGCCAGCAGCCAAGTTACCGGGACAGGATTTGAAAAACTGTTTTTT
>TRBJ1-3|TRBV27|-|medium-sized
CASSSRQSYSGNTIYF
TGTGCCAGCAGTTCTCGACAGTCTTACTCTGGAAACACCATATATTTT
>TRBJ1-2|TRBV12-3/TRBV12-4|-|-
CASSLGSYGYTF
TGTGCCAGCAGTCTCGGGTCCTATGGCTACACCTTC
>TRBJ2-3|TRBV18|TRBD1|-
CASSLDGGQGADTQYF
TGTGCCAGCTCACTGGACGGGGGACAGGGCGCAGATACGCAGTATTTT
>TRBJ2-6|TRBV23-1|-|few
CASSTGSGANVLTF
TGCGCCAGCAGCACCGGCTCTGGGGCCAACGTCCTGACTTTC
>TRBJ1-5|TRBV4-3|-|-
CASSQQWGEAQPQHF
TGCGCCAGCAGCCAGCAATGGGGGGAGGCTCAGCCCCAGCATTTT
>TRBJ1-2|TRBV7-9|TRBD1|-
CASSPRGGETGDYGYTF
TGTGCCAGCAGCCCTAGAGGGGGGGAGACAGGGGACTATGGCTACACCTTC
>TRBJ1-1|TRBV7-3|-|-
CASSLTGENTEAFF
TGTGCCAGCAGCTTAACCGGGGAGAACACTGAAGCTTTCTTT
>TRBJ1-6|TRBV27|TRBD1|-
CASSLGQGRTPLHF
TGTGCCAGCAGTCTAGGACAGGGACGGACACCCCTCCACTTT
>TRBJ1-2|TRBV2|-|-
CASSEERTGGYTF
TGTGCCAGCAGTGAAGAGCGGACGGGTGGCTACACCTTC
>TRBJ1-5|TRBV27|-|-
CASSSEFSQPQHF
TGTGCCAGCAGTTCCGAGTTTTCCCAGCCCCAGCATTTT
>TRBJ1-5|TRBV6-2/TRBV6-3|-|-
CASSYSSVYSNQPQHF
TGTGCCAGCAGTTACTCGTCAGTTTATAGCAATCAGCCCCAGCATTTT
>TRBJ2-5|TRBV7-3|-|few
CASSLMGGEGETQYF
TGTGCCAGCAGCTTAATGGGGGGTGAAGGAGAGACCCAGTACTTC
>TRBJ2-6|TRBV27|-|-
CASSFTSSGANVLTF
TGTGCCAGCAGTTTCACTAGCTCTGGGGCCAACGTCCTGACTTTC
>TRBJ2-2|TRBV7-3|TRBD1|-
CASRQGDTGELFF
TGTGCCAGCAGACAGGGGGACACCGGGGAGCTGTTTTTT
>TRBJ1-2|TRBV6-6|TRBD1|-
CASSGDSLYGYTF
TGTGCCAGCAGTGGGGACAGTCTCTATGGCTACACCTTC
>TRBJ2-3|TRBV5-1|TRBD2|-
CASSSGETSSDTQYF
TGCGCCAGCAGCTCGGGGGAGACTAGCTCAGATACGCAGTATTTT
>TRBJ1-2|TRBV12-5|-|-
CASGLGSWTSVQGWYTF
TGTGCTAGTGGTTTGGGGTCCTGGACATCCGTACAAGGGTGGTACACCTTC
>TRBJ2-2|TRBV6-4|-|-
CASSQLNTGELFF
TGTGCCAGCAGCCAACTTAACACCGGGGAGCTGTTTTTT
>TRBJ2-1|TRBV2|-|-
CASSAQYEQFF
TGTGCCAGCAGTGCCCAATATGAGCAGTTCTTC
>TRBJ2-3|TRBV5-6|TRBD2|-
CASSMGLAGVGDTQYF
TGTGCCAGCAGCATGGGACTAGCGGGAGTGGGAGATACGCAGTATTTT
>TRBJ1-2|TRBV6-4|-|-
CASSATPSEGYGYTF
TGTGCCAGCAGCGCGACACCCTCAGAGGGCTATGGCTACACCTTC
>TRBJ1-5|TRBV6-2/TRBV6-3|TRBD1|-
CASSPQTGGVGQPQHF
TGTGCCAGCAGTCCCCAGACAGGGGGGGTTGGTCAGCCCCAGCATTTT
>TRBJ1-1|TRBV3-1/TRBV3-2|-|few
CASSKQGQNTEAFF
TGTGCCAGCAGTAAACAGGGTCAGAACACTGAAGCTTTCTTT
>TRBJ2-5|TRBV4-3|TRBD1|once
CASSPQGARQETQYF
TGCGCCAGCAGCCCACAGGGGGCGCGTCAAGAGACCCAGTACTTC
>TRBJ2-3|TRBV6-5|-|-
CASNPGRGSNTQYF
TGTGCCAGCAACCCGGGACGGGGGTCAAATACGCAGTATTTT
>TRBJ2-7|TRBV5-5|TRBD1|-
CASRRTGQAYEQYF
TGTGCCAGCAGACGAACCGGACAGGCCTACGAGCAGTACTTC
>TRBJ1-3|TRBV6-5|-|-
CASSYWGGRSGNTIYF
TGTGCCAGCAGTTACTGGGGGGGAAGGTCTGGAAACACCATATATTTT
>TRBJ1-1|TRBV2|TRBD1|-
CASSESKGAFTEAFF
TGTGCCAGCAGTGAATCAAAGGGGGCCTTCACTGAAGCTTTCTTT
>TRBJ1-2|TRBV6-5|-|once
CASSPGREYGYTF
TGTGCCAGCAGCCCCGGGCGGGAGTATGGCTACACCTTC
>TRBJ1-1|TRBV15|TRBD1|once
CATSGLRDSYSNTEAFF
TGTGCCACCAGCGGACTCCGGGACAGTTACTCGAACACTGAAGCTTTCTTT
>TRBJ1-2|TRBV6-5|TRBD1|-
CASSYQGGTGGIGYTF
TGTGCCAGCAGTTACCAGGGCGGGACAGGGGGCATTGGCTACACCTTC
>TRBJ2-6|TRBV5-1|TRBD1|once
CASSLDRAGANVLTF
TGCGCCAGCAGCTTAGACAGGGCTGGGGCCAACGTCCTGACTTTC
>TRBJ2-1|TRBV7-2|-|-
CASSTAGGNYNEQFF
TGTGCCAGCAGCACCGCCGGGGGAAATTACAATGAGCAGTTCTTC
>TRBJ2-7|TRBV3-1/TRBV3-2|TRBD2|-
CASSTSTGFVKTSGSFEQYF
TGTGCCAGCAGCACGAGTACGGGGTTCGTGAAGACTAGCGGGAGTTTCGAGCAGTACTTC